These 11 T cell receptor beta chains share one sample of origin, sequenced in a study of T cell responses to AZD1222 COVID-19 vaccine. Libraries were prepared by immunoSEQ multiplex PCR; TCRdb keeps only in-frame clonotypes and omits some of them. The sample records 100,000 to 150,000 clones, approximately 82% being singletons. Here the sequenced sample was peripheral blood, taken 28 days after the second AZD1222 dose. The receptors here all came from an adult who received the AZD1222 COVID-19 vaccine.

The chain joins TRBV4-3 to TRBJ1-2; possibly TRBD1 for D (5 bases). The CDR3 extends over 14 amino acids. CDR1 and CDR2 from the germline V gene are LGHNA and YSLEER. V lost 0 bases to trimming and J lost 4 bases, with 9 bases between them. The CDR3 DNA is TGCGCCAGCAGCCAAGACTATACAGGCTATGGCTACACCTTC. This translates into CASSQDYTGYGYTF.

The V and J genes are TRBV1 and TRBJ1-5. TRBV1 is recorded as a pseudogene. This CDR3 spans 14 amino acids. Here the CDR3 reads CTSSRGGGNQPQHF. The CDR3 DNA follows: TGCACCAGCAGCCGGGGTGGGGGAAATCAGCCCCAGCATTTT.

This clone was seen a handful of times. The V call is TRBV7-2, the J call TRBJ1-6, with D hard to call. V was shortened by 4 bases and J by 7 bases, with 14 bases between the two germline ends. The CDR3 runs 15 residues. The germline V gene encodes CDR1 SGHTA and CDR2 FQGNSA. CDR3 DNA: TGTGCCAGCAGCTCGGGAGCCAATAACAATTCACCCCTCCACTTT. Protein: CASSSGANNNSPLHF.

The sample holds one count of this clone. V is TRBV29-1 and J is TRBJ1-2; 9 bases line up with TRBD1. The V gene's germline CDR1 is SQVTM and CDR2 ANQGSEA. The J segment lost 8 bases and the V segment lost 4 bases, leaving 11 bases of the junction unmatched. CDR3 size: 14 residues. For the CDR3, the DNA is TGCAGCGTTGTCAATTGGGGACAGGGAGGCGGCTACACCTTC. Encoded protein: CSVVNWGQGGGYTF.

V gene TRBV7-2 combines with J gene TRBJ2-7, with D possibly matching TRBD2 (5 bases). The CDR3 has 13 amino acids. Germline CDR1 SGHTA, CDR2 FQGNSA. Trimming took off 1 base at V and 2 bases at J, with 6 bases between the two ends. The CDR3 nucleotides are TGTGCCAGCAGCTTAGGGAGGCCCTACGAGCAGTACTTC. It is translated as CASSLGRPYEQYF.

The V and J genes are TRBV28 and TRBJ1-2; no firm D call. There are 13 residues in the CDR3. Between the trimmed V and J ends, which lost 3 bases and 0 bases, there was a span of 5 bases. In germline, CDR1 is MDHEN, CDR2 SYDVKM. The CDR3 is CASSFPANYGYTF. CDR3 nucleotide sequence: TGTGCCAGCAGTTTCCCAGCTAACTATGGCTACACCTTC.

The rearrangement uses TRBV5-1 and TRBJ1-2, with TRBD1 as a possible D gene (6 bases). CDR1 is SGHRS and CDR2 is YFSETQ in the germline V gene. Between the trimmed V and J ends, which lost 0 bases and 0 bases, there was a span of 12 bases. The CDR3 loop spans 16 amino acids. Here the CDR3 reads CASSLGQAFTNYGYTF. The CDR3 DNA follows: TGCGCCAGCAGCTTGGGACAGGCCTTCACTAACTATGGCTACACCTTC.

The V call is TRBV6-2 or TRBV6-3, the J call TRBJ2-1; D possibly corresponds to TRBD1 (5 bases). Germline values: CDR1 MNHEY, CDR2 SVGEGT. The CDR3 totals 14 residues. V was pared by 6 bases and J by 0 bases, with 9 bases between. The CDR3 DNA sequence: TGTGCCAGCAGCGACAGCCTCTCCTACAATGAGCAGTTCTTC. Translating it yields CASSDSLSYNEQFF.

The chain combines TRBV11-2 with TRBJ2-7; 7 nucleotides align to TRBD1. The trim removed 5 bases at V and 5 bases at J, leaving 12 bases unmatched. Germline-derived CDR1 and CDR2 are SGHAT and FQNNGV. The CDR3 sequence is 15 residues long. This chain's CDR3 is CASSPRHQGVNEQYF. Here the CDR3 DNA reads TGTGCCAGCAGCCCACGGCACCAGGGGGTCAACGAGCAGTACTTC.

The chain links TRBV5-1 to TRBJ1-6, with no clear D. This CDR3 comprises 16 residues. Trimming pared 0 bases from V and 8 bases from J, leaving 15 bases between. The germline V gene encodes CDR1 SGHRS and CDR2 YFSETQ. The CDR3 nucleotides are TGCGCCAGCAGCTTGGAGGCACGTTTGGCCTATTCACCCCTCCACTTT. The encoded protein is CASSLEARLAYSPLHF.

This chain joins TRBV3-1 (or the pseudogene TRBV3-2) and TRBJ1-3, with D unresolved. Germline CDR1 LGHDT, CDR2 YNNKEL (reference sequence). V dropped 7 bases and J dropped 0 bases, with 13 bases sitting between them. The CDR3 is 15 residues long. The CDR3 here is CASTVQPRSGNTIYF. CDR3 bases: TGTGCCAGCACCGTACAGCCTCGCTCTGGAAACACCATATATTTT.